A single sample is the source of the 5 T cell receptor beta chains below, sequenced in a study of T cell clones after liver transplantation. Method: immunoSEQ multiplex PCR; TCRdb's copy keeps in-frame clones and lacks some. The sample contains just over 60,000 clones, 71% of which appear only once. The sample consisted of CD4+ T cells from blood, taken before liver transplant. These receptors were collected from a human donor who received a liver transplant.

The chain employs TRBV19 and TRBJ2-7, with 7 bases identical to TRBD1. J was trimmed by 4 bases and V by 5 bases; bases with no gene match: 5. In germline, CDR1 is LNHDA, CDR2 SQIVND (reference sequence). CDR3 size: 13 residues. This CDR3 reads CASSALQGYEQYF. The CDR3 DNA is TGTGCCAGTAGTGCTCTACAGGGGTACGAGCAGTACTTC.

The chain has TRBV30 and TRBJ1-4; D not resolved. Germline V gene sequence: CDR1 GTSNPN, CDR2 SVGIG (reference sequence). The V end was cut by 3 bases, the J end by 8 bases, with 16 bases between. The CDR3 spans 14 residues. The CDR3 DNA sequence: TGTGCCTGGAGCCAGCGTTCCCTCGGGGAAAAACTGTTTTTT. This encodes CAWSQRSLGEKLFF.

The chain employs TRBV28 and TRBJ1-4; a weak D match, TRBD1 (5 bases). The CDR3 runs 13 residues. In germline, CDR1 is MDHEN, CDR2 SYDVKM. Trimming removed 11 bases from V and 7 bases from J, with 17 bases in between. In nucleotides, the CDR3 is TGTGCCGCCACGGGGGGGGTCGGTGAAAAACTGTTTTTT. Protein sequence: CAATGGVGEKLFF.

V is TRBV2 and J is TRBJ1-5; D not certain. The germline V gene encodes CDR1 SNHLY and CDR2 FYNNEI. The CDR3 is 15 residues long. With 6 bases removed from V and 2 bases from J, the gap between germline ends came to 14 bases. The CDR3 nucleotides are TGTGCCAGCAGCGTTGGGAGGGCGGGCAATCAGCCCCAGCATTTT. As protein: CASSVGRAGNQPQHF. The whole variable domain, remainder taken from reference TRBV2 and TRBJ1-5, is EPEVTQTPSHQVTQMGQEVILRCVPISNHLYFYWYRQILGQKVEFLVSFYNNEISEKSEIFDDQFSVERPDGSNFTLKIRSTKLEDSAMYFCASSVGRAGNQPQHFGDGTRLSIL.

This chain links TRBV5-8 with TRBJ1-6; TRBD1 aligns across 8 bases. Germline V gene lookup returns CDR1 SGHTS and CDR2 YDEGEE. CDR3 length: 15 residues. Losses at the gene ends were 4 bases for V and 9 bases for J; bases not matched to a gene: 9. Written as DNA, the CDR3 is TGTGCCAGCAGCCAGACAGGGGAAGTGGGTTCACCCCTCCACTTT. The encoded protein is CASSQTGEVGSPLHF.